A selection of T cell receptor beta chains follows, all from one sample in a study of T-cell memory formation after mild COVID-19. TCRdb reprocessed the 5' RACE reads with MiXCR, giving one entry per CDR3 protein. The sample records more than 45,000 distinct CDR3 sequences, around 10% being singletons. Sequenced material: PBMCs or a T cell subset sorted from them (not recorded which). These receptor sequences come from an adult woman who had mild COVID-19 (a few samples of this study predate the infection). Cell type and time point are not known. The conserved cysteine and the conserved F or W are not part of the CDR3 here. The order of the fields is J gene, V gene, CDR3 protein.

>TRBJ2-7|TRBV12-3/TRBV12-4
ASSSSSRPGGVYEQY
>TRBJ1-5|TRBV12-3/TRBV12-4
ASSLYQLGRVSNQPQH
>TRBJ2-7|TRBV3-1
ASSRTSYEQY
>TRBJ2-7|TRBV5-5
ASSYGLAYEQY
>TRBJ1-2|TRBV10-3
AISGQGGGYGYT
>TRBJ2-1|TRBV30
AWMGQRYNEQF
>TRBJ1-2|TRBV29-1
SVEDLGGYT
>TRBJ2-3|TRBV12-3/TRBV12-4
ASSRDRLTDTQY
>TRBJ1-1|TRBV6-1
ASRDHTEAF
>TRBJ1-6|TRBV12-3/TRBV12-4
ASSLEGWVNSPLH
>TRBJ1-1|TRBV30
ASRIGDGNTEAF
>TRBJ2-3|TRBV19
ASRTFSTDTQY
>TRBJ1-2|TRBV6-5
ASSYGPGEGYT
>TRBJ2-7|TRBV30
AWATGVGSYEQY
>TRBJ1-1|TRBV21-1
ASSTYQDSRGGAF
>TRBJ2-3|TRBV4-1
ASSQTAVFTDTQY
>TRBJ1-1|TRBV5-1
ASSLEPQGARGTEAF
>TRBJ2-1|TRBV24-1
ATSPGTGGAGIYNEQF
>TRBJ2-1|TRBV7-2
ASSSREVVEQF
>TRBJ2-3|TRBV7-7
ASSRRPFSTDTQY
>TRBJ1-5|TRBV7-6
ASSLSGTGNQPQH
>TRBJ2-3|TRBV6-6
ASRTWVLAGGSGTDTQY
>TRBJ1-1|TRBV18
ASSPQEHTEAF
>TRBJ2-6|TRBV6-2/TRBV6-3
ASRPMSAGANVLT
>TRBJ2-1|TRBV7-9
ASLLAGDNEQF
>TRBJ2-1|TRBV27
ASSRPGQGAYNEQF
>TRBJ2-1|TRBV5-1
ASSPRRTGLAGYNEQF
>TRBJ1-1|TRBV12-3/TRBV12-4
ASGGVYTRNTEAF
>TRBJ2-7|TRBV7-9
ASSPWGPLYEQY
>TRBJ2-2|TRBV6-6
ASTAQAGLAGGSNTGELF
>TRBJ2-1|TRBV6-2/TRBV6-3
ASSSFDEQF
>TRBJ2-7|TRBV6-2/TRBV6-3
ASSIDRYEQY
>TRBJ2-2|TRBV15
ATSRDNYNLVGELF
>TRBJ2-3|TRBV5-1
ASSPSSVSTDTQY
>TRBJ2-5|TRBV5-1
ASSLEIRGGETQY
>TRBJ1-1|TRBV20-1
SASLTGVTEAF
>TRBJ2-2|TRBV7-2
ASSLGLLARTGELF
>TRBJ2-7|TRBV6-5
ASSLQRSRSYEQY
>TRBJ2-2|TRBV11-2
ASSLERPPSGELF
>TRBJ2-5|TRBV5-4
ASSLKSAQETQY
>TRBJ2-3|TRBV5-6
ASSPTSSDTQY
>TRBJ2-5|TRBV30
AWIEGGTQETQY
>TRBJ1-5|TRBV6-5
ASSSGTAGGPQH
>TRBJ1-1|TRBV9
ASSPGRNTEAF
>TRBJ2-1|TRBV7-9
ASSSGNRRYYNEQF
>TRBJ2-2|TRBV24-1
ATSPTAPNTGELF
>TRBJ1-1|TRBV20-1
SAPVGLEAF
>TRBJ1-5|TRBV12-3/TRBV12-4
ASSPGGGPLSNQPQH
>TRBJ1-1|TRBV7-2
ASSLSQGMNTEAF
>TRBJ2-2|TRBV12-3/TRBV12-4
ASSTPGGGNTGELF
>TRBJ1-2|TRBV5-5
ASSFCGSGGGTGGNT
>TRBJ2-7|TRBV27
ASSLTAGSSISEQY
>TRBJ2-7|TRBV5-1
ASSSSRTGRYEQY
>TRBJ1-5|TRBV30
AWSPGTGALGQPQH